A selection of T cell receptor beta chains follows, all from one sample in a study of T-cell memory formation after mild COVID-19. Each CDR3 protein gets one entry after TCRdb re-called the 5' RACE reads with MiXCR. The sample lists 540,000 or so distinct CDR3 sequences, just over 20% occurring once. Sequencing used PBMCs or a T cell subset sorted from them (not recorded which). Receptor source: an adult woman who had mild COVID-19 (a few samples of this study predate the infection). Cell type and time point are not known. Both conserved end residues are part of each CDR3. A D gene is named only where the DNA matches it firmly. Size is stated for part of the rows, as once, few or many counts, or as a class when the clone is expanded.

clone size | CDR3 length | J gene | V gene | D gene | CDR3 protein | CDR3 DNA
. | 10 | TRBJ2-7 | TRBV3-1 | TRBD1 | CASTSGQGYF | TGTGCCAGCACCTCGGGACAGGGCTACTTC
. | 15 | TRBJ1-2 | TRBV6-1 | TRBD1 | CASSGTDLLSEGYTF | TGTGCCAGCAGCGGGACAGATCTTCTTTCGGAGGGCTACACCTTC
. | 13 | TRBJ2-1 | TRBV12-3/TRBV12-4 | . | CASSFGAHNEQFF | TGTGCCAGCAGTTTTGGGGCGCACAATGAGCAGTTCTTC
few | 14 | TRBJ2-5 | TRBV24-1 | . | CATSDPGTQETQYF | TGTGCCACCAGTGACCCCGGGACACAAGAGACCCAGTACTTC
. | 14 | TRBJ1-1 | TRBV5-1 | . | CASTPTPGNTEAFF | TGCGCCAGCACCCCGACCCCCGGGAACACTGAAGCTTTCTTT
. | 14 | TRBJ2-7 | TRBV6-2/TRBV6-3 | . | CASSYRVVGYEQYF | TGTGCCAGCAGTTACAGGGTAGTCGGCTACGAGCAGTACTTC
few | 15 | TRBJ2-2 | TRBV4-3 | . | CASSRRTANTGELFF | TGCGCCAGCAGCCGCCGGACTGCGAACACCGGGGAGCTGTTTTTT
. | 12 | TRBJ2-7 | TRBV6-6 | . | CASSYSGGEQYF | TGTGCCAGCAGTTACAGCGGTGGCGAGCAGTACTTC
. | 15 | TRBJ2-3 | TRBV29-1 | TRBD2 | CSVESSGGLSDTQYF | TGCAGCGTTGAATCCAGCGGGGGGCTCTCAGATACGCAGTATTTT
. | 15 | TRBJ2-1 | TRBV6-2/TRBV6-3 | . | CASSSSGVSYNEQFF | TGTGCCAGCAGTTCAAGCGGAGTCTCCTACAATGAGCAGTTCTTC
few | 14 | TRBJ1-2 | TRBV6-5 | . | CASSRTFANYGYTF | TGTGCCAGCAGTAGAACGTTCGCTAACTATGGCTACACCTTC
. | 12 | TRBJ1-2 | TRBV20-1 | TRBD1 | CSATGDQGGYTF | TGCAGTGCCACAGGGGATCAAGGCGGCTACACCTTC
. | 15 | TRBJ2-2 | TRBV6-6 | . | CASRSSGVGPGELFF | TGTGCCAGCAGATCCTCAGGAGTAGGCCCCGGGGAGCTGTTTTTT
few | 14 | TRBJ2-7 | TRBV13 | TRBD1 | CASSVTGGAAEQYF | TGTGCCAGCAGCGTGACAGGGGGCGCCGCCGAGCAGTACTTC
few | 14 | TRBJ1-1 | TRBV10-3 | . | CAISPGGLQTEAFF | TGTGCCATCAGTCCCGGGGGGCTGCAGACTGAAGCTTTCTTT
. | 16 | TRBJ2-5 | TRBV13 | . | CASSSHLRGSQETQYF | TGTGCCAGCAGCTCACACCTGAGGGGGAGCCAAGAGACCCAGTACTTC
. | 15 | TRBJ1-5 | TRBV6-2/TRBV6-3 | . | CASSPQARADQPQHF | TGTGCCAGCAGTCCACAAGCGAGGGCGGACCAGCCCCAGCATTTT
few | 14 | TRBJ2-7 | TRBV7-8 | . | CASSLEVSPYEQYF | TGTGCCAGCAGCTTAGAAGTTTCCCCCTACGAGCAGTACTTC
. | 15 | TRBJ2-3 | TRBV10-3 | TRBD2 | CAVSGGSGSTDTQYF | TGTGCCGTCAGTGGGGGTAGCGGGAGCACAGATACGCAGTATTTT
few | 14 | TRBJ1-3 | TRBV20-1 | . | CSAYTGSSGNTIYF | TGCAGTGCTTACACAGGAAGCTCTGGAAACACCATATATTTT
. | 15 | TRBJ1-2 | TRBV4-1 | . | CASSQEHRANYGYTF | TGCGCCAGCAGCCAAGAACACAGGGCTAACTATGGCTACACCTTC
. | 14 | TRBJ2-2 | TRBV7-3 | TRBD1 | CASSWGQPGGELFF | TGTGCCAGCAGCTGGGGACAGCCGGGCGGGGAGCTGTTTTTT
. | 15 | TRBJ2-3 | TRBV9 | TRBD2 | CASSGTSGTTDTQYF | TGTGCCAGCAGCGGGACTAGCGGGACCACAGATACGCAGTATTTT
few | 15 | TRBJ2-1 | TRBV24-1 | TRBD1 | CATSDLDRDYNEQFF | TGTGCCACCAGTGATTTGGACAGGGACTACAATGAGCAGTTCTTC
. | 14 | TRBJ2-7 | TRBV10-3 | TRBD2 | CAIRTDPPGGEQYF | TGTGCCATCAGGACGGACCCCCCGGGGGGCGAGCAGTACTTC
. | 16 | TRBJ2-1 | TRBV18 | TRBD2 | CASSPESGGLYNEQFF | TGTGCCAGCTCACCCGAGTCGGGAGGGCTCTACAATGAGCAGTTCTTC
. | 14 | TRBJ1-5 | TRBV6-2/TRBV6-3 | . | CASSYDYSPRPQHF | TGTGCCAGCAGTTACGACTATTCCCCGAGGCCCCAGCATTTT
few | 16 | TRBJ2-2 | TRBV18 | TRBD1 | CASSLGQASNTGELFF | TGTGCCAGCTCACTTGGACAGGCCTCGAACACCGGGGAGCTGTTTTTT